This TCR beta chain emerged from a study of T cell repertoires in cytomegalovirus infection. TCRdb processed the reads anew with MiXCR; each CDR3 protein has one entry. In the table there are around 290,000 distinct CDR3 sequences, about 23% of which are singletons. This clonotype has more than one count but fewer than ten. The antigen is not known. The CDR3 extends over 12 amino acids. V was pared by 4 bases and J by 8 bases, with 12 bases between. Germline V gives CDR1 SGHTA, CDR2 FQGNSA. Whole-study findings and limits: HLA-C-restricted CMV-specific TCR beta clonotypes prevailed in the ex vivo response. Using cumulative public TCR beta family frequency, the authors identified those who carried CMV together with the relevant HLA.

The TCR sequence derives from a human donor in good health (CMV status not recorded). Some clones in this sample may be carry-over from other donors' samples. The chain combines TRBV7-2 with TRBJ2-7; D remains unclear. The sample taken for sequencing was PBMCs. The CDR3 is CASSSTRLKQYF. The CDR3 region has the DNA TGTGCCAGCAGCTCAACGAGACTTAAGCAGTACTTC.